Included here is one T cell receptor (beta chain) sequence, with context. The PBMCs had their origin in roughly 10 ml of fresh peripheral blood. Germline V lookup: CDR1 MNHEY, CDR2 SMNVEV (reference sequence). V lost 4 bases and J 8 bases, leaving 15 bases between the germline ends. This CDR3 contains 15 residues. The data originate from a study of T cells in Graves' hyperthyroidism and ophthalmopathy. There were TCR beta CDR3 regions amplified from RNA transcripts. RT-PCR in the first round (using the HTBI primer set) targeted the TCR CDR3. TCRdb re-derived calls from the multiplex PCR reads in MiXCR, one entry per CDR3 protein. The sample lists about 350,000 distinct CDR3 sequences, 15% to 20% occurring once.

The sequence came from a woman aged 40-49 years with Graves' ophthalmopathy. Sequenced input: blood. The V and J genes are TRBV27 and TRBJ1-6; D ambiguous. CDR3: CASSSNPGDHSPLHF. As DNA, the CDR3 is TGTGCCAGCAGTTCAAACCCCGGCGATCATTCACCCCTCCACTTT.